One TCR beta chain is described in this entry. Its antigen is currently unknown. The germline gives CDR1 SGHRS, CDR2 YFSETQ. V gave up 4 bases and J gave up 1 base, with 11 bases separating them. This CDR3 contains 14 residues. These data originate in a study of beta chain features in type 1 diabetes. The investigators reverse transcribed all of the isolated RNA, so they sequenced expressed TCRB transcripts. Method: immunoSEQ multiplex PCR; TCRdb's copy keeps in-frame clones and lacks some. The sample has fewer than 650,000 clones; about 14% are singletons. General observations from the study: Relative to healthy donors, patients appeared to have naive, central memory and Treg TCRB repertoires that were more similar. Within each of all four CD4+ subsets, Type 1 diabetes patients had TCRB CDR3s that were moderately but significantly shorter.

The receptor's source is a man younger than 35 in good health. The chain combines TRBV5-1 with TRBJ2-5; no firm D call. The source material was naive CD4+ T cells from blood. The CDR3 sequence: CASSLGAFQETQYF. The CDR3, as DNA: TGCGCCAGCAGCCTGGGCGCTTTCCAAGAGACCCAGTACTTC.